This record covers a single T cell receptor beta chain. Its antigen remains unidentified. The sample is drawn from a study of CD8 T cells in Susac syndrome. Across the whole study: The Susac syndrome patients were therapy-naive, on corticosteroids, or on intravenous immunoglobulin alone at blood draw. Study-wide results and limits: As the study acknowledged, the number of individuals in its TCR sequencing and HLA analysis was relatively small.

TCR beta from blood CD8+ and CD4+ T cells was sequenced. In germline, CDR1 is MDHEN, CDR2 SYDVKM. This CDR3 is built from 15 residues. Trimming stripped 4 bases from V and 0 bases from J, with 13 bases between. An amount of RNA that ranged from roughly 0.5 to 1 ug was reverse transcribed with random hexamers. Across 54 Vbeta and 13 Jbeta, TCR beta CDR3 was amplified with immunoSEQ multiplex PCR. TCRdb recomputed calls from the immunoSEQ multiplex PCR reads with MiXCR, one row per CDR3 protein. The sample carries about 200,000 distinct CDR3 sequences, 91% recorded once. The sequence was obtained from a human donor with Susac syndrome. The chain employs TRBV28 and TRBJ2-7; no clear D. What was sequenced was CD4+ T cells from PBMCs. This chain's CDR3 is CASSSFHRLSYEQYF. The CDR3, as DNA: TGTGCCAGCAGTTCCTTCCACCGCCTCTCCTACGAGCAGTACTTC.